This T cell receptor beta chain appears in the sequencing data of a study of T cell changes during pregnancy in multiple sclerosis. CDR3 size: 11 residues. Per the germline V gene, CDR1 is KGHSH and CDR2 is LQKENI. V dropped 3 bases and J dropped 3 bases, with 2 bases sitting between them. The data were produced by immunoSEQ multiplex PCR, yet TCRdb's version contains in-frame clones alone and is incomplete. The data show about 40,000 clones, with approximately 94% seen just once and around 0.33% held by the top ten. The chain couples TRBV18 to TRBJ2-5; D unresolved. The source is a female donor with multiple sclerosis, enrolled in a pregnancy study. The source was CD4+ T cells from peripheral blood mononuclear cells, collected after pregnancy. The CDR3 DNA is TGTGCCAGCTCACCCAAAGAGACCCAGTACTTC. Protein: CASSPKETQYF.